This TCR beta chain was found in a study of human thymus T cells (TCRdb year 2020). About the full investigation: TCR alpha and beta repertoires from roughly eight infant thymus samples and four related peripheral blood samples were characterized in the study. The infant donors were roughly 7 to 244 days old, and the cohort included several males and a couple of females. The paper's findings and limits, for the study overall: On average, around 780,000 unique TCRB clonotypes were obtained from thymus samples, compared with around 78,000 from blood samples. The related research found that thymic TCR repertoires overlapped highly between unrelated individuals. Usage of V and J gene segments appeared to be biased in both the thymic and the peripheral blood repertoires.

TCRB and TCRAD loci were amplified from a standardized quantity of quality-controlled genomic DNA using the immunoSEQ multiplex PCR assay. Amplicons spanned the V(D)J region at a length sufficient to cover the CDR3 and identify V and J genes. The amplicons were sequenced on an Illumina platform via the commercial immunoSEQ service. Concerning the study's data processing: Primer bias and sequencing errors were corrected using previously described methods, and TCRAD and TCRB definitions followed the IMGT database. The repertoires were analysed using immunoSEQ Analyzer 3.0 and VDJTools for basic statistics, V/J segment usage, diversity estimates, rarefaction and pairwise overlap. Diversity was estimated using the Chao1, ChaoE, Efron-Thisted, Shannon and inverse Simpson indices, and was also estimated on datasets down-sampled to the size of the smallest sample. Repertoire overlap used strict matching of CDR3 nucleotide sequence, V gene and J gene, with Jaccard-based multidimensional scaling clustering. The table was pulled from immuneACCESS by TCRdb, which kept in-frame rearrangements only. Such tables lose some clones; where checked, under half of the loss comes from unresolved V genes, and the rest has no known cause. D and trimming were read from the DNA, whereas the V and J calls and clone size are those reported in that table. This sample holds about 130,000 clones; just under 95% were observed only once. Together, the top ten hold around 0.025% of the sample.

The germline V gene yields SQVTM for CDR1 and ANQGSEA for CDR2. Including cysteine and phenylalanine, the CDR3 has 14 amino acids. Of the read, only the CDR3 DNA is kept; its 42 bases are in frame from base 1. V gives up 4 bases and J gives up 3 bases, and the segment between their germline ends measures 13 bases. Of note for this clone: Which antigen it targets is not known. Base-call qualities are not available, and no considerably larger clone is one nucleotide away.

Thymus tissue was collected as surgical resects that were removed during corrective cardiac surgery. In Finland, the donors were immunologically healthy infants who were having open corrective cardiac surgery for congenital heart defects. Thymocytes were mechanically released from the tissue and were stored as pellets of about 10-30 million cells at -70 degrees C. A QIAsymphony instrument was used to extract genomic DNA from frozen cell pellets. The TCR originated in a boy under two years old with a congenital heart defect but otherwise immunologically healthy. Source material: thymus tissue. The V and J genes are TRBV29-1 and TRBJ2-1; the best D guess is TRBD1, with 5 bases matching. This receptor carries the CDR3 CSVVQVDLYNEQFF. The DNA reads as follows: TGCAGCGTTGTACAGGTGGACCTCTACAATGAGCAGTTCTTC.